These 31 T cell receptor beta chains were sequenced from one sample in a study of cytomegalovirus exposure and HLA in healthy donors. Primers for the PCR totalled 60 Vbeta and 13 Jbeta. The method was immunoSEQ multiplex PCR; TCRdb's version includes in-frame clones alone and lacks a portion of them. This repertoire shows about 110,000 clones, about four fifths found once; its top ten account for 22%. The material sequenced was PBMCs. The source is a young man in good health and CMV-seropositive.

In DNA form, the CDR3 reads TGTGCCAGCAGCCACCGGGACAGGGTCGATGGCTACACCTTC. Protein: CASSHRDRVDGYTF. The gene calls are TRBV7-2 and TRBJ1-2, with 9 bases that match TRBD1. V trimming: 5 bases; J trimming: 6 bases; junction bases outside the gene matches: 7. CDR3 length: 14 amino acids. CDR1 and CDR2 (germline): SGHTA, FQGNSA.

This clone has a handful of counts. The CDR3 reads CASGSAGGNGYTF. The DNA of the CDR3 is TGCGCCAGCGGCTCAGCAGGGGGCAATGGCTACACCTTC. The chain is built from TRBV5-1 and TRBJ1-2, with TRBD1 matching over 8 bases. Unmatched junction bases numbered 8, after V lost 7 bases and J lost 6 bases. The CDR3 is 13 residues long. Germline CDR1 is SGHRS and CDR2 is YFSETQ.

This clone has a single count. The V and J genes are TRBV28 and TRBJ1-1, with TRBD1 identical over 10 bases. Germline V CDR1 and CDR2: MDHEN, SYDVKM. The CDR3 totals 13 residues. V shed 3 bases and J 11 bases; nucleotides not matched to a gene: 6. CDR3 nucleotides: TGTGCCAGCAGTTTTGACAGGGGGCTCGAGGCTTTCTTT. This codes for CASSFDRGLEAFF.

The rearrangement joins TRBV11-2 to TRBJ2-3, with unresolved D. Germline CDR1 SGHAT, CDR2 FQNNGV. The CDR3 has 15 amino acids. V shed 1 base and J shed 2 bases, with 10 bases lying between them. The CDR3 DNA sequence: TGTGCCAGCAGCTTAGGTCCGGGTTCCACAGATACGCAGTATTTT. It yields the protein CASSLGPGSTDTQYF.

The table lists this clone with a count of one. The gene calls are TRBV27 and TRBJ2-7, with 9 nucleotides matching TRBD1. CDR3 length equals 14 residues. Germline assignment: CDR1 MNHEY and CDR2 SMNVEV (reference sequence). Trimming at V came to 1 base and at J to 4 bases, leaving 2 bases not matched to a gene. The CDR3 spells CASSLWDRAYEQYF. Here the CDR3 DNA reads TGTGCCAGCAGTTTATGGGACAGGGCTTACGAGCAGTACTTC.

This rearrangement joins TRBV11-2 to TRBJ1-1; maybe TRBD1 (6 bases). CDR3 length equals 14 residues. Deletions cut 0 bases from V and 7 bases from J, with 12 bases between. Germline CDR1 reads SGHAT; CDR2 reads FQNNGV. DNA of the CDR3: TGTGCCAGCAGCTTAGAGTCCGGGGGGCTTGAAGCTTTCTTT. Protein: CASSLESGGLEAFF.

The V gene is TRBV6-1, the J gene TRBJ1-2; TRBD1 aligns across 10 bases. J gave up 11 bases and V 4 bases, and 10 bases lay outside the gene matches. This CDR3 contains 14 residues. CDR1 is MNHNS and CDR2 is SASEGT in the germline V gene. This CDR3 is CASSGRDRGLAYTF. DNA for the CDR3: TGTGCCAGCAGTGGCCGGGACAGGGGATTGGCTTACACCTTC.

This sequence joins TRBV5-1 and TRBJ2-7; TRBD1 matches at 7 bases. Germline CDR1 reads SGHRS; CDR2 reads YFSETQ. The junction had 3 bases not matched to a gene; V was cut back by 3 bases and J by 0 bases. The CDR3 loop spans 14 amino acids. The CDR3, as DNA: TGCGCCAGCAGCTCGCGACAGGGCTCCTACGAGCAGTACTTC. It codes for CASSSRQGSYEQYF. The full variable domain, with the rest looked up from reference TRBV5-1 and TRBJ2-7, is KAGVTQTPRYLIKTRGQQVTLSCSPISGHRSVSWYQQTPGQGLQFLFEYFSETQRNKGNFPGRFSGRQFSNSRSEMNVSTLELGDSALYLCASSSRQGSYEQYFGPGTRLTVT.

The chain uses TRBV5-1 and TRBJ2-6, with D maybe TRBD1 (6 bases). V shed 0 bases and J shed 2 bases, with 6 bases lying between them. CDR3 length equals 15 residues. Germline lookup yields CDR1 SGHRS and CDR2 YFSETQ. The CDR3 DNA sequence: TGCGCCAGCAGCTTGGGGGGGCCTGGGGCCAACGTCCTGACTTTC. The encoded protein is CASSLGGPGANVLTF.

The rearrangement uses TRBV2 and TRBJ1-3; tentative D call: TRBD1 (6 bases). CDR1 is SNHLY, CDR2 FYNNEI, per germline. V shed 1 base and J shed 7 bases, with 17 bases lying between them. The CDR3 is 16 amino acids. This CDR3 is CASSEVGATAANTIYF. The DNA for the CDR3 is TGTGCCAGCAGTGAAGTGGGGGCCACAGCGGCCAACACCATATATTTT. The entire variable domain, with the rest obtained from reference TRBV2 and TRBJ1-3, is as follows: EPEVTQTPSHQVTQMGQEVILRCVPISNHLYFYWYRQILGQKVEFLVSFYNNEISEKSEIFDDQFSVERPDGSNFTLKIRSTKLEDSAMYFCASSEVGATAANTIYFGEGSWLTVV.

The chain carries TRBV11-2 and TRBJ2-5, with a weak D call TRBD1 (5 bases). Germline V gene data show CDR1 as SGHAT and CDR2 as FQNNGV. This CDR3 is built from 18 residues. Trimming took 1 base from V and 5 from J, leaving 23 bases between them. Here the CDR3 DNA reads TGTGCCAGCAGCTTAGTACTCGGTCAGGGTGACTCTGGGGAGACCCAGTACTTC. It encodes CASSLVLGQGDSGETQYF.

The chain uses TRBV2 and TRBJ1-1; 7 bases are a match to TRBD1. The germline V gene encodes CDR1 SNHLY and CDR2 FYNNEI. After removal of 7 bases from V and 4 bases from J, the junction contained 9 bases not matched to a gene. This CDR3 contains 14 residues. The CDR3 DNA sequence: TGTGCCAGCATCGGTCCAGGGGGTGCCACTGAAGCTTTCTTT. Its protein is CASIGPGGATEAFF. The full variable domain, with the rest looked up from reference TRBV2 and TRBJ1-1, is EPEVTQTPSHQVTQMGQEVILRCVPISNHLYFYWYRQILGQKVEFLVSFYNNEISEKSEIFDDQFSVERPDGSNFTLKIRSTKLEDSAMYFCASIGPGGATEAFFGQGTRLTVV.

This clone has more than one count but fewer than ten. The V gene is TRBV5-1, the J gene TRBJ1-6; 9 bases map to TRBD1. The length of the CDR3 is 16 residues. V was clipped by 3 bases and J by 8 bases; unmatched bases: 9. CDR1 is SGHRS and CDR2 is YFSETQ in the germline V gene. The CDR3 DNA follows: TGCGCCAGCAGCTCGCAGACAGGGGGATCGGATTCACCCCTCCACTTT. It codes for CASSSQTGGSDSPLHF.

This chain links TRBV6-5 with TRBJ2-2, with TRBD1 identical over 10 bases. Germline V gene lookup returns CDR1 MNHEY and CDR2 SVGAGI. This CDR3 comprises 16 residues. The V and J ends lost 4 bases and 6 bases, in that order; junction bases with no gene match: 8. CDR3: CASSLSGTGVSGELFF. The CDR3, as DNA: TGTGCCAGCAGTTTGTCCGGGACAGGGGTATCCGGGGAGCTGTTTTTT.

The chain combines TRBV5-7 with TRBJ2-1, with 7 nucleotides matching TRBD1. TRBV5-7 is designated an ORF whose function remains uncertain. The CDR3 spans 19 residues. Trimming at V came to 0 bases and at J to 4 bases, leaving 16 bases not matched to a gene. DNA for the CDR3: TGTGCCAGCAGCTTGGCCAAGTCGACAGGGCTACAGGGGTACAATGAGCAGTTCTTC. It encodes CASSLAKSTGLQGYNEQFF.

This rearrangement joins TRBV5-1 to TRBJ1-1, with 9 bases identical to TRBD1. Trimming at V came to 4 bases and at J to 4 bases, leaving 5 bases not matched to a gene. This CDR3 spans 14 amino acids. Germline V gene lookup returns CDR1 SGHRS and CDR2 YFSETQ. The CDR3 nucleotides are TGCGCCAGCAGCGTCGAGACAGGGGGCACTGAAGCTTTCTTT. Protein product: CASSVETGGTEAFF. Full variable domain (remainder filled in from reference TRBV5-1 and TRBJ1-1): KAGVTQTPRYLIKTRGQQVTLSCSPISGHRSVSWYQQTPGQGLQFLFEYFSETQRNKGNFPGRFSGRQFSNSRSEMNVSTLELGDSALYLCASSVETGGTEAFFGQGTRLTVV.

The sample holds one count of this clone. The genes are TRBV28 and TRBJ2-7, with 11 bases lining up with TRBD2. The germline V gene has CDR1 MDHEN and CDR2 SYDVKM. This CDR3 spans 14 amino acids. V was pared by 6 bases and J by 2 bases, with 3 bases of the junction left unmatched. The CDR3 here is CASSYSGRAYEQYV. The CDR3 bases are TGTGCCAGCAGCTATAGCGGGAGGGCCTACGAGCAGTACGTC.

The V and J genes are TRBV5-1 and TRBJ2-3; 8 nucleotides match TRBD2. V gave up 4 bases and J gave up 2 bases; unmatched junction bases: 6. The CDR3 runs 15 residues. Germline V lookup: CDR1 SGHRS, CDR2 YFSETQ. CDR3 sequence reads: CASSISGGFTDTQYF. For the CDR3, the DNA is TGCGCCAGCAGCATCAGCGGGGGCTTCACAGATACGCAGTATTTT.

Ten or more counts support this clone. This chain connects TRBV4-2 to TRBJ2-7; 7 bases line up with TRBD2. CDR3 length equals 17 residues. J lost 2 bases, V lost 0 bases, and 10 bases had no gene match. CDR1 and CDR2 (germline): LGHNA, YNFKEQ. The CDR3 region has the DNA TGTGCCAGCAGCCAAGAGCTATACGGGACTAACGCCTACGAGCAGTACTTC. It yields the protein CASSQELYGTNAYEQYF.

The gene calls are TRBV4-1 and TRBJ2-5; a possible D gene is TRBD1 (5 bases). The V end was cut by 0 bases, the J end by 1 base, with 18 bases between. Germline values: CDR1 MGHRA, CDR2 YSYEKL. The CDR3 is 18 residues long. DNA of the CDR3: TGCGCCAGCAGCCAAGAGGATTTTATCGGGCAGGGCCAAGAGACCCAGTACTTC. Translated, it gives CASSQEDFIGQGQETQYF.

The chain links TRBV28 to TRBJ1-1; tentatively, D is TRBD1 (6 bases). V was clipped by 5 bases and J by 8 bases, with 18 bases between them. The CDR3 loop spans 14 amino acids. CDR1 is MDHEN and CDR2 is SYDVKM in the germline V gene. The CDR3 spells CASSRSTGPREAFF. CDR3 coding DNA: TGTGCCAGCAGTCGATCAACAGGGCCGAGAGAAGCTTTCTTT.

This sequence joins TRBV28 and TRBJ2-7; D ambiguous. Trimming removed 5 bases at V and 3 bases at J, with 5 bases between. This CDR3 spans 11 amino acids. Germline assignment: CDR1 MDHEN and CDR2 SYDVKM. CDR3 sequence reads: CASSLNYEQYF. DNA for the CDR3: TGTGCCAGCAGTCTTAACTACGAGCAGTACTTC.

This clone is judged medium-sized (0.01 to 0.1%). The CDR3 nucleotides are TGTGCCAGCAGTGAACTAGCGGGGGGGCCAGATACGCAGTATTTT. This sequence encodes CASSELAGGPDTQYF. The chain is built from TRBV6-1 and TRBJ2-3, with 12 bases lining up with TRBD2. The germline gives CDR1 MNHNS, CDR2 SASEGT. Trimming at V came to 2 bases and at J to 4 bases, leaving 1 base not matched to a gene. The CDR3 has 15 residues.

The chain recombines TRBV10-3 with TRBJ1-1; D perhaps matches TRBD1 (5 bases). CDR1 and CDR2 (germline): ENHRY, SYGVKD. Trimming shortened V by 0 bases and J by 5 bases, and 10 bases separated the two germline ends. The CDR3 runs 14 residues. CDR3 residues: CAISESSGWTEAFF. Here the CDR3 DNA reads TGTGCCATCAGTGAGTCGTCAGGGTGGACTGAAGCTTTCTTT.

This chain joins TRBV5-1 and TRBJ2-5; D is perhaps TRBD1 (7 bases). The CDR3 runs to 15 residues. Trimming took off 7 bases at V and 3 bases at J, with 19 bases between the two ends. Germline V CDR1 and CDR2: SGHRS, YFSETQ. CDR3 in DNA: TGCGCCAGCCACAGGGGCTCGGGGGTGGAAGAGACCCAGTACTTC. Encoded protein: CASHRGSGVEETQYF.

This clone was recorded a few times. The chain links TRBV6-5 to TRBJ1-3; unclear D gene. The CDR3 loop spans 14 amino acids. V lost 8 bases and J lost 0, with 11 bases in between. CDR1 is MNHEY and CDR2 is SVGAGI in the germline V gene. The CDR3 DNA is TGTGCCAGCCGGCAGGATCTCTCTGGAAACACCATATATTTT. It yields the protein CASRQDLSGNTIYF.

The CDR3 nucleotides are TGCGCCAGCAGCGCGCAAACAGGGGGGTCGGGGAATACGCAGTATTTT. It codes for CASSAQTGGSGNTQYF. The gene calls are TRBV5-1 and TRBJ2-3; 8 nucleotides align to TRBD1. Germline loops: CDR1 SGHRS, CDR2 YFSETQ. This CDR3 has 16 residues. The V and J ends lost 4 bases and 7 bases, in that order; junction bases with no gene match: 14.

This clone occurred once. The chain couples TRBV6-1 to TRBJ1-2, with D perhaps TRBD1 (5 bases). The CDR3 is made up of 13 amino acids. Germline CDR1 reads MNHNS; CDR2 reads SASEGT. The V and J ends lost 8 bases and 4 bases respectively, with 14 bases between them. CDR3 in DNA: TGTGCCAGCGATTCAGGGTTTTTCTATGGCTACACCTTC. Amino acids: CASDSGFFYGYTF.

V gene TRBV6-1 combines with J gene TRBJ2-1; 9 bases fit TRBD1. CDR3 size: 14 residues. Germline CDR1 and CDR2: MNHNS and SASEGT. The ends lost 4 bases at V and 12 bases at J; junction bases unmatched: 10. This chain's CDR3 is CASSVGTGLGGQFF. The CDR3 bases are TGTGCCAGCAGTGTTGGGACAGGGCTCGGCGGGCAGTTCTTC.

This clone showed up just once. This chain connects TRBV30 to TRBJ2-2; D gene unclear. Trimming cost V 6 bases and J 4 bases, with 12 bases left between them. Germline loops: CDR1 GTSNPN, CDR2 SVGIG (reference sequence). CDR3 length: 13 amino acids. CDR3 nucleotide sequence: TGTGCCTGCTGCCCCCCGGGCACCGGGGAGCTGTTTTTT. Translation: CACCPPGTGELFF.

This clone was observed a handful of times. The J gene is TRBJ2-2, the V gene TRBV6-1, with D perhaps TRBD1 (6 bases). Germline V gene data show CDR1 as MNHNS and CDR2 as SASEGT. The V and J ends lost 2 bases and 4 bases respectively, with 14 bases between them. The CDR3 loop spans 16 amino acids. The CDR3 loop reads CASSENPGDPTGELFF. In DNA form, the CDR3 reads TGTGCCAGCAGTGAAAACCCAGGGGACCCCACCGGGGAGCTGTTTTTT.